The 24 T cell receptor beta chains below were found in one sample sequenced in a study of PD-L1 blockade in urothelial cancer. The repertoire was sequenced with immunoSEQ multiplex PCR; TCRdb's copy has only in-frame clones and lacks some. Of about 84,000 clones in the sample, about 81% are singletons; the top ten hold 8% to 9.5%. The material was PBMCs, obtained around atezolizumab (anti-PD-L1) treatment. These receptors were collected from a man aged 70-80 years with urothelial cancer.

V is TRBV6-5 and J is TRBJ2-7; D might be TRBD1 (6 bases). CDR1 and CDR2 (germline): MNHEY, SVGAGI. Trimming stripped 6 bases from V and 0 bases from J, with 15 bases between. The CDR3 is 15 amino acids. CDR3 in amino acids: CASSRDIQSSYEQYF. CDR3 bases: TGTGCCAGCAGCCGGGACATTCAGAGCTCCTACGAGCAGTACTTC.

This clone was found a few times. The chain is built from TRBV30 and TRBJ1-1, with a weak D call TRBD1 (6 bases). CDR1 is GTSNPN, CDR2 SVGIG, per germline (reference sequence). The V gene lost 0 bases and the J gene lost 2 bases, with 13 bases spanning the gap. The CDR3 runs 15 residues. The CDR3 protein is CAWSVSWTANTEAFF. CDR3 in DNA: TGTGCCTGGAGTGTAAGTTGGACAGCCAACACTGAAGCTTTCTTT. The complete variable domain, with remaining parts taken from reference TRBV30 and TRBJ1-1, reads SQTIHQWPATLVQPVGSPLSLECTVEGTSNPNLYWYRQAAGRGLQLLFYSVGIGQISSEVPQNLSASRPQDRQFILSSKKLLLSDSGFYLCAWSVSWTANTEAFFGQGTRLTVV.

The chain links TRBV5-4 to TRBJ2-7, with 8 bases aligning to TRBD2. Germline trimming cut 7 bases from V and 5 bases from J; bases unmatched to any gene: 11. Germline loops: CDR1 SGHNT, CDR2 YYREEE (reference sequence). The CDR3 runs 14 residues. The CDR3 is CASALGGSGNEQYF. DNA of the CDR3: TGTGCCAGCGCACTGGGGGGTAGCGGGAACGAGCAGTACTTC.

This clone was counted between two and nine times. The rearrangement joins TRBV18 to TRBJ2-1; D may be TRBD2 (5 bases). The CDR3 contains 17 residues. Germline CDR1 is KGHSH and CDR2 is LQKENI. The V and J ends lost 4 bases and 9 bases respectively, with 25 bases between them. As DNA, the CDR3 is TGTGCCAGCTCACAGCCTGGGTTGGGCGACTACAGAGGTGAGCAGTTCTTC. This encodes CASSQPGLGDYRGEQFF. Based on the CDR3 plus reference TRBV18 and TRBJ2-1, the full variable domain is NAGVMQNPRHLVRRRGQEARLRCSPMKGHSHVYWYRQLPEEGLKFMVYLQKENIIDESGMPKERFSAEFPKEGPSILRIQQVVRGDSAAYFCASSQPGLGDYRGEQFFGPGTRLTVL.

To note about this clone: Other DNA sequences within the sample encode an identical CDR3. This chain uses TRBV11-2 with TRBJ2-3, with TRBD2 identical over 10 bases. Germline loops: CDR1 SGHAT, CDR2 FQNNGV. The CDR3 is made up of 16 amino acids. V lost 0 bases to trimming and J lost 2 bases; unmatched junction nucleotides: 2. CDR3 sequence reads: CASSLDSGGNTDTQYF. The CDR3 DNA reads TGTGCCAGCAGCTTAGATAGCGGGGGGAACACAGATACGCAGTATTTT.

Written as DNA, the CDR3 is TGTGCCAGCAGTTTAAGGTCGGCAGGGGAGTCCTACGAGCAGTACTTC. Translating gives CASSLRSAGESYEQYF. The rearrangement joins TRBV27 to TRBJ2-7; D is perhaps TRBD1 (6 bases). V shed 2 bases and J shed 1 base, with 15 bases lying between them. The CDR3 runs to 16 residues. Germline-derived CDR1 and CDR2 are MNHEY and SMNVEV (reference sequence).

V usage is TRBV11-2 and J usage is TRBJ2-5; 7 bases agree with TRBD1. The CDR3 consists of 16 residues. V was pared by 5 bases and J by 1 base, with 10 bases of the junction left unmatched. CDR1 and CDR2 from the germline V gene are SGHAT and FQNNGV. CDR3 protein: CASSPARPGGQETQYF. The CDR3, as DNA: TGTGCCAGCAGCCCGGCAAGGCCAGGGGGCCAAGAGACCCAGTACTTC.

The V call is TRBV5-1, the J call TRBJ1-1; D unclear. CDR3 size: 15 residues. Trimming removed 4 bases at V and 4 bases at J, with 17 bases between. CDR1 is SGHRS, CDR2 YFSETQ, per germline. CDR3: CASSPERAGFTEAFF. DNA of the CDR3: TGCGCCAGCAGCCCCGAGAGGGCGGGGTTCACTGAAGCTTTCTTT.

The DNA of the CDR3 is TGTGCCAGCAGTTACTCGAGACAGCAAACTCAGCCCCAGCATTTT. It specifies CASSYSRQQTQPQHF. This rearrangement joins TRBV6-5 to TRBJ1-5, with TRBD1 as a possible D gene (5 bases). The germline V gene has CDR1 MNHEY and CDR2 SVGAGI. The CDR3 has 15 amino acids. V was pared by 0 bases and J by 6 bases, with 12 bases between.

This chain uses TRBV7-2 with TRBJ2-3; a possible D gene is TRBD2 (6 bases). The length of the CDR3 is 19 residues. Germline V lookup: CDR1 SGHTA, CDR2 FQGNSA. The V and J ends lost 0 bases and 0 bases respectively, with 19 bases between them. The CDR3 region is CASSLAVWRESTSTDTQYF. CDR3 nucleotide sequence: TGTGCCAGCAGCTTAGCCGTCTGGAGGGAGTCAACTAGCACAGATACGCAGTATTTT.

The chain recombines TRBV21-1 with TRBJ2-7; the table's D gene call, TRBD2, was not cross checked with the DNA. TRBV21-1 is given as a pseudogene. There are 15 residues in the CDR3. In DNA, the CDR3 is TGTGCCAGCAGCAAAGGTTGGACTCACAGCTACGAGCAGTACTTC. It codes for CASSKGWTHSYEQYF.

In DNA form, the CDR3 reads TGTGCCAGCAGCTTAGGACAGGGGGCAGACTATGGCTACACCTTC. Its translation: CASSLGQGADYGYTF. This chain links TRBV5-4 with TRBJ1-2, with TRBD1 identical over 11 bases. Trimming cost V 2 bases and J 3 bases; bases outside gene matches: 3. Germline values: CDR1 SGHNT, CDR2 YYREEE (reference sequence). The CDR3 has 15 amino acids.

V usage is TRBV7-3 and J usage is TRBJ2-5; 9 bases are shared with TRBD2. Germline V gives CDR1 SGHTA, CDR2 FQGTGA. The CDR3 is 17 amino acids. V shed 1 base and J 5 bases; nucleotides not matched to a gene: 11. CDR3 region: CASSLIAGGTHSETQYF. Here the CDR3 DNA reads TGTGCCAGCAGCTTAATTGCGGGGGGGACGCATTCTGAGACCCAGTACTTC. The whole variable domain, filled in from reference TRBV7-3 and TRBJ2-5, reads GAGVSQTPSNKVTEKGKYVELRCDPISGHTALYWYRQSLGQGPEFLIYFQGTGAADDSGLPNDRFFAVRPEGSVSTLKIQRTERGDSAVYLCASSLIAGGTHSETQYFGPGTRLLVL.

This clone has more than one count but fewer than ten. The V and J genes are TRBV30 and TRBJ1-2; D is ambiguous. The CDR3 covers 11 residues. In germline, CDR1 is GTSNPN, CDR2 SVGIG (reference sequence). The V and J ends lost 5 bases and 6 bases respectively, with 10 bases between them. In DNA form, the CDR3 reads TGTGCCTGGGACCGCGGGGATGGCTACACCTTC. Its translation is CAWDRGDGYTF.

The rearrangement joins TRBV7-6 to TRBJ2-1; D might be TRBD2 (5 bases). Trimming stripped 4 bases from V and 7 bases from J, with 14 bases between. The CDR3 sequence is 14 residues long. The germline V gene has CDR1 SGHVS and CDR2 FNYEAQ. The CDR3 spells CASSSDPGVNEQFF. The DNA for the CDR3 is TGTGCCAGCAGCTCCGACCCCGGGGTGAATGAGCAGTTCTTC. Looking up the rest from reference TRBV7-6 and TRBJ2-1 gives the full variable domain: GAGVSQSPRYKVTKRGQDVALRCDPISGHVSLYWYRQALGQGPEFLTYFNYEAQQDKSGLPNDRFSAERPEGSISTLTIQRTEQRDSAMYRCASSSDPGVNEQFFGPGTRLTVL.

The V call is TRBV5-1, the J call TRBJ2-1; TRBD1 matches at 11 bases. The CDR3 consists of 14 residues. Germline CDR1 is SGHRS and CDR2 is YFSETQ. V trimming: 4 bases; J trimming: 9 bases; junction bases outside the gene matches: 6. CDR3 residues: CASSNGQGAGEQFF. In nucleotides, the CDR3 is TGCGCCAGCAGCAATGGACAGGGGGCAGGTGAGCAGTTCTTC.

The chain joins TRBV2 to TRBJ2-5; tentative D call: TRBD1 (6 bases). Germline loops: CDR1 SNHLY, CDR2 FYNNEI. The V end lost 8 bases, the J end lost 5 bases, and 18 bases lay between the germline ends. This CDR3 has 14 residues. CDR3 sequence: CASGISTGLETQYF. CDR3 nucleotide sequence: TGTGCCAGCGGAATATCAACAGGGCTGGAGACCCAGTACTTC.

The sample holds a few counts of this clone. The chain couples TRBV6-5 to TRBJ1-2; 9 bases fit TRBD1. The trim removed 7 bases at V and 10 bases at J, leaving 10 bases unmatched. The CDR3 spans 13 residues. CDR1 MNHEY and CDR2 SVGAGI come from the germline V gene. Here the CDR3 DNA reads TGTGCCAGCACCCTCGGACAGGGGAGAGTCTACACCTTC. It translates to CASTLGQGRVYTF.

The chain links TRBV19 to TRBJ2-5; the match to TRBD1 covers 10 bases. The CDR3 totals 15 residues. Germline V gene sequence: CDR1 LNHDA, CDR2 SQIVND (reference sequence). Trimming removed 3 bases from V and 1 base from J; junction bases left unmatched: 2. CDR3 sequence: CASSIRTGGQETQYF. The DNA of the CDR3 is TGTGCCAGTAGTATTAGGACAGGGGGCCAAGAGACCCAGTACTTC.

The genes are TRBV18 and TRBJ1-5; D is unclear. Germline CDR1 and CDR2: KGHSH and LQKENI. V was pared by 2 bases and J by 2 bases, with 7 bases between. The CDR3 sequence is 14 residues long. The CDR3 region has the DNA TGTGCCAGCTCACCATCGAGCGGCAATCAGCCCCAGCATTTT. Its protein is CASSPSSGNQPQHF. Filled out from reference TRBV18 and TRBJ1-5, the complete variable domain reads NAGVMQNPRHLVRRRGQEARLRCSPMKGHSHVYWYRQLPEEGLKFMVYLQKENIIDESGMPKERFSAEFPKEGPSILRIQQVVRGDSAAYFCASSPSSGNQPQHFGDGTRLSIL.

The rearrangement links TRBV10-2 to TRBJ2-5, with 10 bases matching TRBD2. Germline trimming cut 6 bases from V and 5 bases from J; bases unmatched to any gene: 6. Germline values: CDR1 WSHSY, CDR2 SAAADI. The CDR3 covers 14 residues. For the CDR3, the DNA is TGCGCCAGCAGGCTACCGGGACTAGCGGAGACCCAGTACTTC. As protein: CASRLPGLAETQYF.

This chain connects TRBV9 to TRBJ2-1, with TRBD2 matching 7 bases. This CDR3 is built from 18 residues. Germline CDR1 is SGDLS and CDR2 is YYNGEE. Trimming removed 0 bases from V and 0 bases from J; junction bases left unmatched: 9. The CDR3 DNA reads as TGTGCCAGCAGCGTAGGTAAGACTAGCAGAAGCTCCTACAATGAGCAGTTCTTC. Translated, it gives CASSVGKTSRSSYNEQFF. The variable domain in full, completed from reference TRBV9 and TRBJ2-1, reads DSGVTQTPKHLITATGQRVTLRCSPRSGDLSVYWYQQSLDQGLQFLIQYYNGEERAKGNILERFSAQQFPDLHSELNLSSLELGDSALYFCASSVGKTSRSSYNEQFFGPGTRLTVL.

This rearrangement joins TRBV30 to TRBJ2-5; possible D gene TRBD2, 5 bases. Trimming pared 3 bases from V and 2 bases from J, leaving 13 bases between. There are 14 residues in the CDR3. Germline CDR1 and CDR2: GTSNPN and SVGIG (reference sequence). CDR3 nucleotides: TGTGCCTGGAGCGTGAGGGAGCCTCAAGAGACCCAGTACTTC. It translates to CAWSVREPQETQYF.

The CDR3 spells CASGKTGYNEQYF. The CDR3, as DNA: TGTGCTAGTGGGAAGACAGGGTATAACGAGCAGTACTTC. This rearrangement joins TRBV12-5 to TRBJ2-7, with 7 bases matching TRBD1. The ends lost 6 bases at V and 5 bases at J; junction bases unmatched: 7. CDR3 length: 13 amino acids. The germline gives CDR1 LGHNT, CDR2 FRNRAP.